These 10 T cell receptor beta chains originate from one sample sequenced in a study of blood T cells in healthy people across ages. Using a J-beta primer mix together with a sample-barcoded 5' primer, a second PCR was run for roughly 7 to 12 cycles. One entry per CDR3 protein results from TCRdb running MiXCR on the 5' RACE reads. The sample includes 1.5 million or so distinct CDR3 sequences, approximately 42% of them seen just once. The sample comprised blood. The receptors were gathered from a woman under 30 in good health.

As concerns this clonotype: At one of its ends the junction is not consistent with the germline gene, which may arise from a read error. V is TRBV28 and J is TRBJ1-6; D is ambiguous. Germline CDR1 MDHEN, CDR2 SYDVKM. This CDR3 is built from 15 residues. CDR3 nucleotides: TGTGCAGCTCGCGGGTCGAGCTCCTATAATTCACCCCCCCACTTT. This sequence encodes CAARGSSSYNSPPHF.

V and J are TRBV6-6 and TRBJ2-1; unclear D gene. The J call could be wrong; TRBJ2-7 is a better fit for the DNA end. The CDR3 spans 11 residues. Germline V lookup: CDR1 MNHNY, CDR2 SVGAGI (reference sequence). The CDR3, as DNA: TGTGCCAGCCTCTGGTACAATGAGCAGTACTTC. Translation gives CASLWYNEQYF.

Turning to this clonotype: Germline is not matched at one junction end, which may reflect a read error. The chain has TRBV12-3 or TRBV12-4 and TRBJ2-5, with D unclear. The length of the CDR3 is 14 residues. This CDR3 is CASSLRRQSETKYF. DNA of the CDR3: TGTGCCAGCAGTTTGAGGCGTCAATCGGAGACCAAGTACTTC.

This clonotype was picked up one time. The J gene is TRBJ2-3, the V gene TRBV20-1; tentatively, D is TRBD2 (6 bases). This CDR3 region has 13 residues. V lost 6 bases, J lost 0 bases, and 10 bases lay in between. Germline CDR1 and CDR2: DFQATT and SNEGSKA (reference sequence). The CDR3 bases are TGCAGTGCCCGGGACTGCAGCACAGATACGCAGTATTTT. It yields the protein CSARDCSTDTQYF.

Only a few counts were recorded for this clonotype. V and J are TRBV7-2 and TRBJ2-5, with 8 positions matching TRBD2. This CDR3 spans 16 amino acids. The junction had 14 bases not matched to a gene; V was cut back by 0 bases and J by 11 bases. The germline V gene encodes CDR1 SGHTA and CDR2 FQGNSA. The CDR3 DNA reads as TGTGCCAGCAGCTTAGCGGTAGGACTAGCACGCAATGAGCAGTACTTC. Protein sequence: CASSLAVGLARNEQYF.

This clonotype was found a few times. This rearrangement joins TRBV7-8 to TRBJ1-1; D is ambiguous. The V gene lost 2 bases and the J gene lost 9 bases, with 13 bases spanning the gap. CDR1 and CDR2 (germline): SGHVS, FQNEAQ. The CDR3 is 13 amino acids. CDR3 sequence: CASSLRNTNQAFF. CDR3 DNA sequence: TGTGCCAGCAGCTTAAGGAACACCAATCAAGCTTTCTTT.

This clonotype has only a few counts. The rearrangement joins TRBV7-2 to TRBJ1-2; D unclear. In germline, CDR1 is SGHTA, CDR2 FQGNSA. Deletions cut 2 bases from V and 7 bases from J, with 17 bases between. The CDR3 spans 15 residues. CDR3 coding DNA: TGTGCCAGCAGCTTAAGGTCCGGCGGTGCTCGTGGCTACACCTTC. Its translation is CASSLRSGGARGYTF.

This chain uses TRBV27 with TRBJ2-1, with D perhaps TRBD1 (6 bases). Trimming removed 5 bases from V and 1 base from J, with 15 bases in between. The CDR3 is 16 amino acids. Looked up from germline, CDR1 is MNHEY and CDR2 is SMNVEV (reference sequence). Here the CDR3 reads CASSLSSRGSYNEQFF. In DNA, the CDR3 is TGTGCCAGCAGTCTCTCTTCAAGGGGGTCCTACAATGAGCAGTTCTTC.

The chain is built from TRBV10-3 and TRBJ2-1; TRBD1 agrees at 9 bases. The V segment lost 7 bases and the J segment 4 bases; nucleotides outside the gene matches: 11. The CDR3 consists of 16 residues. CDR1 is ENHRY and CDR2 is SYGVKD in the germline V gene. CDR3 protein: CAITSGDREIYNEQFF. The CDR3 DNA is TGTGCCATCACCTCGGGGGACAGGGAAATATACAATGAGCAGTTCTTC.

This clonotype was counted between two and nine times. CDR3 protein: CASSLGSAVEQFF. In DNA form, the CDR3 reads TGCGCCAGCAGCTTGGGATCGGCAGTAGAGCAGTTCTTC. The V and J genes are TRBV5-1 and TRBJ2-1; D is unresolved. The CDR3 extends over 13 amino acids. Germline V lookup: CDR1 SGHRS, CDR2 YFSETQ. V lost 0 bases and J 10 bases, leaving 11 bases between the germline ends.